This is a list of T cell receptor beta chains from one sample in a study of identical twins. TCRdb processed the 5' RACE reads anew with MiXCR; each CDR3 protein has one entry. The sample includes some 760,000 distinct CDR3 sequences, about 20% of them seen just once. The sample was also reused in another study, on T cells expressing NK-cell markers.

The sample consisted of PBMCs. The source of these receptors is a woman under 30 in good health. Both conserved end residues are part of each CDR3. The order of the fields is D gene, V gene, J gene, clone size, CDR3 protein, CDR3 DNA. A D gene is named only where the DNA matches it firmly. Clone sizes are given selectively: once, few, many, or a class where the clone is expanded.

d_gene: -
v_gene: TRBV5-1
j_gene: TRBJ2-2
abundance: -
CDR3aa: CATRKGDRTGELFF
CDR3nt: TGCGCCACACGAAAGGGGGATCGGACCGGGGAGCTGTTTTTT

d_gene: -
v_gene: TRBV5-1
j_gene: TRBJ2-1
abundance: few
CDR3aa: CASSPQPPMVAYNEQFF
CDR3nt: TGCGCCAGCAGCCCCCAACCCCCAATGGTGGCCTACAATGAGCAGTTCTTC

d_gene: -
v_gene: TRBV4-3
j_gene: TRBJ2-1
abundance: -
CDR3aa: CASSQMAGSYNEQFF
CDR3nt: TGCGCCAGCAGCCAAATGGCGGGGTCCTACAATGAGCAGTTCTTC

d_gene: -
v_gene: TRBV29-1
j_gene: TRBJ2-1
abundance: -
CDR3aa: CSVEGATINEQFF
CDR3nt: TGCAGCGTTGAGGGGGCTACGATAAATGAGCAGTTCTTC

d_gene: -
v_gene: TRBV4-3
j_gene: TRBJ2-7
abundance: few
CDR3aa: CASSQDRRDDYEQYF
CDR3nt: TGCGCCAGCAGCCAAGATCGGCGGGATGACTACGAGCAGTACTTC

d_gene: -
v_gene: TRBV20-1
j_gene: TRBJ1-1
abundance: few
CDR3aa: CSATQTWNTEAFF
CDR3nt: TGCAGTGCTACGCAGACCTGGAACACTGAAGCTTTCTTT

d_gene: -
v_gene: TRBV20-1
j_gene: TRBJ1-2
abundance: few
CDR3aa: CSAATRPEDGYTF
CDR3nt: TGCAGTGCTGCCACTCGACCTGAGGATGGCTACACCTTC

d_gene: -
v_gene: TRBV20-1
j_gene: TRBJ1-5
abundance: many
CDR3aa: CSARGGSNQPQHF
CDR3nt: TGCAGTGCTAGAGGCGGGAGCAATCAGCCCCAGCATTTT

d_gene: -
v_gene: TRBV4-1
j_gene: TRBJ1-4
abundance: few
CDR3aa: CASKARQEGEKLFF
CDR3nt: TGCGCCAGCAAGGCGCGACAGGAGGGTGAAAAACTGTTTTTT

d_gene: TRBD2
v_gene: TRBV5-1
j_gene: TRBJ2-5
abundance: few
CDR3aa: CASSGGTSKETQYF
CDR3nt: TGCGCCAGCAGCGGCGGGACTAGCAAAGAGACCCAGTACTTC

d_gene: TRBD2
v_gene: TRBV5-1
j_gene: TRBJ2-1
abundance: few
CDR3aa: CASSLDTAGGQFF
CDR3nt: TGCGCCAGCAGCTTGGATACTGCGGGGGGGCAGTTCTTC

d_gene: TRBD1
v_gene: TRBV10-3
j_gene: TRBJ2-1
abundance: few
CDR3aa: CAITDPGTAYNEQFF
CDR3nt: TGTGCCATCACCGACCCGGGGACAGCCTACAATGAGCAGTTCTTC

d_gene: -
v_gene: TRBV10-3
j_gene: TRBJ2-7
abundance: -
CDR3aa: CAISESRQKEAYEQYF
CDR3nt: TGTGCCATCAGTGAGTCGAGACAGAAAGAAGCCTACGAGCAGTACTTC

d_gene: -
v_gene: TRBV20-1
j_gene: TRBJ2-4
abundance: -
CDR3aa: CSARWEFKNIQYF
CDR3nt: TGCAGTGCTAGGTGGGAGTTTAAAAACATTCAGTACTTC

d_gene: -
v_gene: TRBV10-1
j_gene: TRBJ2-1
abundance: -
CDR3aa: CASSEGQTSYNEQFF
CDR3nt: TGCGCCAGCAGTGAGGGACAGACCTCCTACAATGAGCAGTTCTTC

d_gene: TRBD1
v_gene: TRBV7-6
j_gene: TRBJ1-1
abundance: few
CDR3aa: CASSLAPVGTANTEAFF
CDR3nt: TGTGCCAGCAGCTTAGCGCCAGTCGGGACAGCGAACACTGAAGCTTTCTTT

d_gene: -
v_gene: TRBV9
j_gene: TRBJ1-6
abundance: few
CDR3aa: CASSYISTNSPLHF
CDR3nt: TGTGCCAGCAGCTATATTTCGACGAATTCACCCCTCCACTTT

d_gene: -
v_gene: TRBV5-1
j_gene: TRBJ2-7
abundance: -
CDR3aa: CASSHPDSYEQYF
CDR3nt: TGCGCCAGCAGCCACCCGGATTCCTACGAGCAGTACTTC

d_gene: TRBD1
v_gene: TRBV14
j_gene: TRBJ2-2
abundance: few
CDR3aa: CASSQPWTGTGELFF
CDR3nt: TGTGCCAGCAGCCAACCGTGGACAGGCACCGGGGAGCTGTTTTTT

d_gene: -
v_gene: TRBV14
j_gene: TRBJ2-7
abundance: -
CDR3aa: CASSLGAAEEEQYF
CDR3nt: TGTGCCAGCAGCCTGGGCGCGGCGGAAGAGGAGCAGTACTTC

d_gene: -
v_gene: TRBV18
j_gene: TRBJ1-5
abundance: once
CDR3aa: CASSRDKGNQPQHF
CDR3nt: TGTGCCAGCTCGAGGGACAAGGGCAATCAGCCCCAGCATTTT

d_gene: -
v_gene: TRBV9
j_gene: TRBJ2-1
abundance: few
CDR3aa: CASSLPVGRHNEQFF
CDR3nt: TGTGCCAGCAGCCTTCCGGTCGGCCGCCACAATGAGCAGTTCTTC

d_gene: TRBD2
v_gene: TRBV5-1
j_gene: TRBJ2-7
abundance: few
CDR3aa: CASRLTSGREQYF
CDR3nt: TGCGCCAGCAGGCTGACTAGCGGTCGTGAGCAGTACTTC

d_gene: TRBD2
v_gene: TRBV20-1
j_gene: TRBJ2-5
abundance: -
CDR3aa: CSASGTSGSLQETQYF
CDR3nt: TGCAGTGCTTCCGGGACTAGCGGGAGCCTTCAAGAGACCCAGTACTTC

d_gene: -
v_gene: TRBV3-1
j_gene: TRBJ2-2
abundance: -
CDR3aa: CASSQRETGNTGELFF
CDR3nt: TGTGCCAGCAGCCAAAGAGAGACAGGGAACACCGGGGAGCTGTTTTTT

d_gene: TRBD1
v_gene: TRBV10-3
j_gene: TRBJ2-4
abundance: few
CDR3aa: CAISDGTGVNIQYF
CDR3nt: TGTGCCATCAGTGATGGGACAGGGGTGAACATTCAGTACTTC

d_gene: -
v_gene: TRBV4-1
j_gene: TRBJ2-5
abundance: few
CDR3aa: CASNGHGETQYF
CDR3nt: TGCGCCAGCAATGGTCATGGGGAGACCCAGTACTTC

d_gene: TRBD2
v_gene: TRBV5-1
j_gene: TRBJ2-3
abundance: -
CDR3aa: CASTPGTRQDTQYF
CDR3nt: TGCGCCAGCACCCCCGGGACTAGGCAAGATACGCAGTATTTT

d_gene: -
v_gene: TRBV20-1
j_gene: TRBJ2-5
abundance: -
CDR3aa: CSAKVYQETQYF
CDR3nt: TGCAGTGCTAAGGTGTACCAAGAGACCCAGTACTTC

d_gene: -
v_gene: TRBV20-1
j_gene: TRBJ1-4
abundance: -
CDR3aa: CSARGKDSAAEKLFF
CDR3nt: TGCAGTGCTAGAGGAAAGGACAGTGCGGCTGAAAAACTGTTTTTT

d_gene: TRBD1
v_gene: TRBV29-1
j_gene: TRBJ1-1
abundance: few
CDR3aa: CSVMDRDITEAFF
CDR3nt: TGCAGCGTGATGGACAGGGATATCACTGAAGCTTTCTTT

d_gene: TRBD1
v_gene: TRBV9
j_gene: TRBJ1-1
abundance: few
CDR3aa: CASSPSGQQNTEAFF
CDR3nt: TGTGCCAGCAGCCCCTCGGGACAGCAGAACACTGAAGCTTTCTTT

d_gene: TRBD1
v_gene: TRBV7-8
j_gene: TRBJ2-7
abundance: few
CDR3aa: CASNDRGLDEQYF
CDR3nt: TGTGCCAGCAACGACAGGGGGTTGGACGAGCAGTACTTC

d_gene: TRBD2
v_gene: TRBV5-1
j_gene: TRBJ2-7
abundance: -
CDR3aa: CASSFWTSGGVYEQYF
CDR3nt: TGCGCCAGCAGCTTTTGGACTAGCGGGGGCGTATACGAGCAGTACTTC

d_gene: -
v_gene: TRBV6-2/TRBV6-3
j_gene: TRBJ2-2
abundance: -
CDR3aa: CASSYVGSRTGELFF
CDR3nt: TGTGCCAGCAGTTACGTAGGGAGTCGGACCGGGGAGCTGTTTTTT

d_gene: -
v_gene: TRBV18
j_gene: TRBJ2-1
abundance: once
CDR3aa: CASSPLARIEQFF
CDR3nt: TGTGCCAGCTCCCCGCTTGCGAGGATTGAGCAGTTCTTC

d_gene: -
v_gene: TRBV18
j_gene: TRBJ2-1
abundance: -
CDR3aa: CASSPPEGLSYNEQFF
CDR3nt: TGTGCCAGCTCACCACCAGAGGGGCTGTCTTACAATGAGCAGTTCTTC

d_gene: -
v_gene: TRBV6-5
j_gene: TRBJ2-5
abundance: -
CDR3aa: CASSYFGTVQETQYF
CDR3nt: TGTGCCAGCAGTTACTTCGGGACGGTCCAAGAGACCCAGTACTTC

d_gene: -
v_gene: TRBV30
j_gene: TRBJ2-1
abundance: -
CDR3aa: CASIRPRSYNEQFF
CDR3nt: TGTGCCTCCATCCGTCCACGCTCCTACAATGAGCAGTTCTTC

d_gene: -
v_gene: TRBV6-5
j_gene: TRBJ2-1
abundance: -
CDR3aa: CASSYGQASYNEQFF
CDR3nt: TGTGCCAGCAGTTACGGTCAGGCCTCCTACAATGAGCAGTTCTTC

d_gene: TRBD2
v_gene: TRBV5-1
j_gene: TRBJ2-3
abundance: many
CDR3aa: CASSFSGGRTDTQYF
CDR3nt: TGCGCCAGCAGCTTTAGCGGGGGACGCACAGATACGCAGTATTTT

d_gene: TRBD1
v_gene: TRBV7-2
j_gene: TRBJ1-1
abundance: many
CDR3aa: CASSWYRGDTEAFF
CDR3nt: TGTGCCAGCAGCTGGTACAGGGGTGACACTGAAGCTTTCTTT

d_gene: TRBD1
v_gene: TRBV20-1
j_gene: TRBJ2-3
abundance: -
CDR3aa: CSARSDRALSRDTQYF
CDR3nt: TGCAGTGCTAGATCAGACAGGGCCCTGTCAAGAGATACGCAGTATTTT

d_gene: -
v_gene: TRBV6-2/TRBV6-3
j_gene: TRBJ2-2
abundance: -
CDR3aa: CASLKSGRNTGELFF
CDR3nt: TGTGCCAGCTTGAAATCCGGCAGGAACACCGGGGAGCTGTTTTTT

d_gene: -
v_gene: TRBV9
j_gene: TRBJ2-3
abundance: few
CDR3aa: CASSVGAGHTDTQYF
CDR3nt: TGTGCCAGCAGCGTAGGGGCGGGGCACACAGATACGCAGTATTTT

d_gene: TRBD2
v_gene: TRBV10-2
j_gene: TRBJ2-7
abundance: -
CDR3aa: CASRGGNGYEQYF
CDR3nt: TGCGCCAGCAGGGGGGGGAATGGCTACGAGCAGTACTTC

d_gene: TRBD2
v_gene: TRBV20-1
j_gene: TRBJ2-4
abundance: -
CDR3aa: CSARSGLAENIQYF
CDR3nt: TGCAGTGCTAGGTCGGGACTAGCTGAAAACATTCAGTACTTC

d_gene: -
v_gene: TRBV6-1
j_gene: TRBJ1-1
abundance: -
CDR3aa: CASSGTRTYEAFF
CDR3nt: TGTGCCAGCAGTGGCACAAGGACTTATGAAGCTTTCTTT

d_gene: -
v_gene: TRBV18
j_gene: TRBJ2-7
abundance: few
CDR3aa: CASSPSGSSSYEQYF
CDR3nt: TGTGCCAGCTCACCATCCGGGTCGAGCTCCTACGAGCAGTACTTC

d_gene: -
v_gene: TRBV9
j_gene: TRBJ2-1
abundance: few
CDR3aa: CASSPFSGNEQFF
CDR3nt: TGTGCCAGCAGCCCCTTTTCAGGCAATGAGCAGTTCTTC

d_gene: -
v_gene: TRBV12-3/TRBV12-4
j_gene: TRBJ2-2
abundance: -
CDR3aa: CASSPTIEGTGELFF
CDR3nt: TGTGCCAGCAGTCCCACCATAGAAGGCACCGGGGAGCTGTTTTTT

d_gene: TRBD1
v_gene: TRBV5-1
j_gene: TRBJ2-1
abundance: few
CDR3aa: CASSSRQGVDNEQFF
CDR3nt: TGCGCCAGCAGCTCAAGACAGGGGGTCGACAATGAGCAGTTCTTC